This T cell receptor beta chain stems from a study of blood T cell repertoires in COVID-19. V dropped 5 bases and J dropped 9; count of bases not matched to a gene: 21. The CDR3 is 19 residues long. CDR1 SNHLY and CDR2 FYNNEI come from the germline V gene. This clone was recorded once. Using immunoSEQ multiplex PCR, the repertoire was profiled, and TCRdb retains in-frame clones only, with some absent. Among more than 200,000 clones, about nine tenths were seen once, and the ten largest hold around 4.5%. The gene calls are TRBV2 and TRBJ2-6; 8 bases align to TRBD1. The sequenced sample was peripheral blood. The clonotype was recovered from a man between 45 and 60 years old with acute or convalescent COVID-19. The CDR3 reads CASSPRSGQGPTLNNVLTF. CDR3 nucleotides: TGTGCCAGCAGTCCACGAAGCGGACAGGGTCCTACCCTCAACAACGTCCTGACTTTC.